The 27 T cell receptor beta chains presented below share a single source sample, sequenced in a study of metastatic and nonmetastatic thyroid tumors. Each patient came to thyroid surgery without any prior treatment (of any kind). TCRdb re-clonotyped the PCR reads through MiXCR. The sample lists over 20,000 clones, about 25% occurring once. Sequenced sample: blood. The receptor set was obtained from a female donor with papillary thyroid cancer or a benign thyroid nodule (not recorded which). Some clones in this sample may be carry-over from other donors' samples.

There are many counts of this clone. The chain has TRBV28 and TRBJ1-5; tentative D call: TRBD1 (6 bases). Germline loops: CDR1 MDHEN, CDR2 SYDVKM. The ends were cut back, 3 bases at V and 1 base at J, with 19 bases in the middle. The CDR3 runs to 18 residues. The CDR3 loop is CASSFLRGAAGSNQPQHF. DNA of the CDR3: TGTGCCAGCAGTTTCTTAAGGGGGGCCGCTGGGAGCAATCAGCCCCAGCATTTT.

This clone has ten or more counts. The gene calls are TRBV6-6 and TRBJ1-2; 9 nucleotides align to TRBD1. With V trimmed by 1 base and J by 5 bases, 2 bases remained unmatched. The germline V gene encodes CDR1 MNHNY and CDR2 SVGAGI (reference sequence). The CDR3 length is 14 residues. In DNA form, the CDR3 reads TGTGCCAGCAGTTACTTCGGACAGGGGTATGGCTACACCTTC. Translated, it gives CASSYFGQGYGYTF.

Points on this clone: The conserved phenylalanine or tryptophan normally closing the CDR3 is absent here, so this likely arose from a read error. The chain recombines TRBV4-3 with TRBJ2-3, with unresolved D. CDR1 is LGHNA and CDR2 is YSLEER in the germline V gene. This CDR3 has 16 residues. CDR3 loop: CASSQGDDRRTYTQYL. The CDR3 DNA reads TGCGCCAGCAGCCAAGGAGACGACCGCCGCACATATACGCAGTATTTA.

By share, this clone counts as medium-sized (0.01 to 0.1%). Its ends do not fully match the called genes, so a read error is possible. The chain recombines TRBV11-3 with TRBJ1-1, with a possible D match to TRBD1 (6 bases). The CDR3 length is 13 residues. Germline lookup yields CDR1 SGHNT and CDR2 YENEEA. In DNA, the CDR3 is TGTGCCAACAGCTACGAAGGGGGTACTGAAGCTTTCTTT. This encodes CANSYEGGTEAFF.

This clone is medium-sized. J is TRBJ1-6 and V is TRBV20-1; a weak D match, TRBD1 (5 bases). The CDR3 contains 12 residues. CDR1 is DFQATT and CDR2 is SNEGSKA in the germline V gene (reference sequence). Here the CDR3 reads CSGTDHNSPLHF. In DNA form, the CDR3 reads TGCAGCGGGACGGACCATAATTCACCCCTCCACTTT.

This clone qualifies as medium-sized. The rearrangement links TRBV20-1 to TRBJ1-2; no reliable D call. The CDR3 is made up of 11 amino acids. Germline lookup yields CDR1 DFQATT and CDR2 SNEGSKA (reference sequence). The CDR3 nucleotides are TGCAGCCCCGGACGATTCGGTGGCTACACCTTC. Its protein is CSPGRFGGYTF.

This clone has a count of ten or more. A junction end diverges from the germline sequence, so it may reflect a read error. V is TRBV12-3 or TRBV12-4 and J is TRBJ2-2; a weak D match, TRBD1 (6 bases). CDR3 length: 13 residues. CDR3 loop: CASGSRGTGELLF. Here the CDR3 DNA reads TGTGCCAGCGGTTCCAGGGGCACCGGGGAGCTGTTATTT.

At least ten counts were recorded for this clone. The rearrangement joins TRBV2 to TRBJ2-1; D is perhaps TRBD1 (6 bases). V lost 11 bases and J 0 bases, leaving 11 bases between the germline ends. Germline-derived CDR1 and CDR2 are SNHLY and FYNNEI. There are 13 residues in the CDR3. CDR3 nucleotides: TGTGCCGGGAAGGACAGCTCCTACAATGAGCAGTTCTTC. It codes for CAGKDSSYNEQFF.

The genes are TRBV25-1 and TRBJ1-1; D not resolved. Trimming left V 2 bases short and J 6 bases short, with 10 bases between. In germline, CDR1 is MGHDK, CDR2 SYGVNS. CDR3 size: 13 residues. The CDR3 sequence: CASSELGSAEAFF. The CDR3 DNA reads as TGTGCCAGCAGTGAACTCGGGAGTGCTGAAGCTTTCTTT.

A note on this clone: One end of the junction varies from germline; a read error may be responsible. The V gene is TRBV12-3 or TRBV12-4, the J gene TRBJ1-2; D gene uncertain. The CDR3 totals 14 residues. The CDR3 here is CARPEDGNLYGFTF. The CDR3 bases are TGTGCCAGACCCGAGGACGGAAATCTCTATGGCTTCACCTTC.

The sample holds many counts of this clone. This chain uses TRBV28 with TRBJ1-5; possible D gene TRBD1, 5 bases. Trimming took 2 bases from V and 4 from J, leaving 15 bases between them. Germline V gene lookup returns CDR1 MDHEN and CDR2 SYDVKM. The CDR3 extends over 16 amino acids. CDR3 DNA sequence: TGTGCCAGCAGTTTAATGCAGGGCGCAGGTAATCAGCCCCAGCATTTT. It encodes CASSLMQGAGNQPQHF. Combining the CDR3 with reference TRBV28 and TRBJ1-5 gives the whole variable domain DVKVTQSSRYLVKRTGEKVFLECVQDMDHENMFWYRQDPGLGLRLIYFSYDVKMKEKGDIPEGYSVSREKKERFSLILESASTNQTSMYLCASSLMQGAGNQPQHFGDGTRLSIL.

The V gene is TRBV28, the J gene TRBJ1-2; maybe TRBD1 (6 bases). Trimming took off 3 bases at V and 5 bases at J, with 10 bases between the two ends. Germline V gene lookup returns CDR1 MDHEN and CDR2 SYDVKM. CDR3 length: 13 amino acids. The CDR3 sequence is CASSLAGEYGYTF. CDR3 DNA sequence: TGTGCCAGCAGTTTGGCAGGGGAATATGGCTACACCTTC.

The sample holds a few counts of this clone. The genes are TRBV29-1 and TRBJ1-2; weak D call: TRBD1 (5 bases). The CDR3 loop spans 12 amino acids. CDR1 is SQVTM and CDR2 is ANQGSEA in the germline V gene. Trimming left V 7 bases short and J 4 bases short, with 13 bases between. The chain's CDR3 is CSGLTGSYGYTF. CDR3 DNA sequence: TGCAGCGGACTCACAGGATCCTATGGCTACACCTTC.

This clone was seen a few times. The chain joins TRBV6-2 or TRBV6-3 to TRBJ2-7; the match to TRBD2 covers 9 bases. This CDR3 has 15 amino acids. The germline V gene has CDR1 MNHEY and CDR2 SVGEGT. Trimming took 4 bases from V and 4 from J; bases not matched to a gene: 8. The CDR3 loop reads CASSLASGNFYEQYF. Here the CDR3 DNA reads TGTGCCAGCAGTTTAGCTAGCGGGAACTTTTACGAGCAGTACTTC.

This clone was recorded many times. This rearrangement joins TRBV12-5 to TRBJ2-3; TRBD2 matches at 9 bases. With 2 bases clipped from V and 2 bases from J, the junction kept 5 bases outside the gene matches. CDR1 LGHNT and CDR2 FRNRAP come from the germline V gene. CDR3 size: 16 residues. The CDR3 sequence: CASGLSAGGVTDTQYF. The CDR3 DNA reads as TGTGCTAGTGGTTTGTCGGCGGGGGGGGTCACAGATACGCAGTATTTT. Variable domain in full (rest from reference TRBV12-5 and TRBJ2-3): DARVTQTPRHKVTEMGQEVTMRCQPILGHNTVFWYRQTMMQGLELLAYFRNRAPLDDSGMPKDRFSAEMPDATLATLKIQPSEPRDSAVYFCASGLSAGGVTDTQYFGPGTRLTVL.

CDR3 in DNA: TGCGCCAGCAGCTTGGCCGGGAGACCTAACACTGAAGCTTTCTTT. Translated: CASSLAGRPNTEAFF. This sequence joins TRBV5-1 and TRBJ1-1, with D uncertain. This CDR3 comprises 15 residues. Trimming took 0 bases from V and 2 from J, leaving 11 bases between them. The germline gives CDR1 SGHRS, CDR2 YFSETQ.

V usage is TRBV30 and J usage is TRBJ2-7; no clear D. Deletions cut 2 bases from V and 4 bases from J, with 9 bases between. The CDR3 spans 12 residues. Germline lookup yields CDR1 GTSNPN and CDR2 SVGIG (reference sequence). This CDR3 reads CAWSRSRYEQYF. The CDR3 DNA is TGTGCCTGGAGTCGTAGTCGTTACGAGCAGTACTTC.

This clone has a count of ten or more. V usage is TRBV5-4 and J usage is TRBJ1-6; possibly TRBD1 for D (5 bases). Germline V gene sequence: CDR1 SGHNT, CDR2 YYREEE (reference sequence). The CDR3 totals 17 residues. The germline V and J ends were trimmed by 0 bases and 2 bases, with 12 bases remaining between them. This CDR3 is CASSLGGGRAYNSPLHF. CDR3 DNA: TGTGCCAGCAGCTTGGGGGGGGGACGGGCCTATAATTCACCCCTCCACTTT.

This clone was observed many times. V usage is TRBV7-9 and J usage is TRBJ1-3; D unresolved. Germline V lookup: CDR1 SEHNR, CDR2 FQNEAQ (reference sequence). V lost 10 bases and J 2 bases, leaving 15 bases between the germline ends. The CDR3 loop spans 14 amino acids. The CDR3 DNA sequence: TGTGCCACCCCGGCCTGGAGCCCTGGAAACACCATATATTTT. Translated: CATPAWSPGNTIYF.

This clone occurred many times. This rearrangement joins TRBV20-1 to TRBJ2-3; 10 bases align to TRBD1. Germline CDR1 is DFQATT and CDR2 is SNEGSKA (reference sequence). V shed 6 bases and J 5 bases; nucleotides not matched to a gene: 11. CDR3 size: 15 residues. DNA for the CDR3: TGCAGTGCCCTACCGGGACAGGGGTATAGAGATACGCAGTATTTT. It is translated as CSALPGQGYRDTQYF.

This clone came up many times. The DNA for the CDR3 is TGTGCCAGCAGTTGGACTAGCGGGGGGGGTAATGAGCAGTTCTTC. Translating gives CASSWTSGGGNEQFF. The rearrangement uses TRBV6-5 and TRBJ2-1, with 15 bases aligning to TRBD2. V shed 4 bases and J 7 bases; nucleotides not matched to a gene: 2. From germline, CDR1 is MNHEY and CDR2 SVGAGI. CDR3 length: 15 amino acids.

This chain's CDR3 is CASSLARGTEAFF. DNA of the CDR3: TGTGCCAGCAGTTTAGCTCGGGGAACTGAAGCTTTCTTT. The genes are TRBV12-3 or TRBV12-4 and TRBJ1-1; D gene uncertain. Trimming shortened V by 0 bases and J by 5 bases, and 7 bases separated the two germline ends. This CDR3 is 13 amino acids long.

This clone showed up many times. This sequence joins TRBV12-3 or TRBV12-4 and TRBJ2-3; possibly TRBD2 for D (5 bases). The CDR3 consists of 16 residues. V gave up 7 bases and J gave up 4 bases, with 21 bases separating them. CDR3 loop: CASIPLRTSRADTQYF. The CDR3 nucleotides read TGTGCCAGCATTCCTTTGCGGACTTCACGGGCAGATACGCAGTATTTT.

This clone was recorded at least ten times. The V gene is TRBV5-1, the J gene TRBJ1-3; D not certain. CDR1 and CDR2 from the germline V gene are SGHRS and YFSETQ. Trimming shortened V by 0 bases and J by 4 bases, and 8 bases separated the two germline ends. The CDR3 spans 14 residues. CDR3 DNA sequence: TGCGCCAGCAGCTTGGAACCGACAGGAAACACCATATATTTT. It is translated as CASSLEPTGNTIYF.

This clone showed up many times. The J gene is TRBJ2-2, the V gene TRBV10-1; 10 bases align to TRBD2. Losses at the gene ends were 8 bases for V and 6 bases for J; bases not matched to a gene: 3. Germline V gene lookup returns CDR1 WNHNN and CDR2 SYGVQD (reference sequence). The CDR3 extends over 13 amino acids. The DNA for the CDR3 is TGCGCCAGCGGGAGCGGGAGGGCCGGGGAGCTGTTTTTT. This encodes CASGSGRAGELFF.

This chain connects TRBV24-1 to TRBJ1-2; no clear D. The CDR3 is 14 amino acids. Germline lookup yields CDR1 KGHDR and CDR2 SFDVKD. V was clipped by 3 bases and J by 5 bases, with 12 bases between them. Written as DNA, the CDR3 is TGTGCCACCAGTGATGCCGGACGGGAGTATGGCTACACCTTC. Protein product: CATSDAGREYGYTF.

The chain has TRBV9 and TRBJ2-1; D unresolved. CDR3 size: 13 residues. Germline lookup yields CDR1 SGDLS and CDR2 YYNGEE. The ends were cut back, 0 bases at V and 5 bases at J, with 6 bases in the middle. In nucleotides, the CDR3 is TGTGCCAGCAGCGTAGGAGTTAACAATGAGCAGTTCTTC. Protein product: CASSVGVNNEQFF.